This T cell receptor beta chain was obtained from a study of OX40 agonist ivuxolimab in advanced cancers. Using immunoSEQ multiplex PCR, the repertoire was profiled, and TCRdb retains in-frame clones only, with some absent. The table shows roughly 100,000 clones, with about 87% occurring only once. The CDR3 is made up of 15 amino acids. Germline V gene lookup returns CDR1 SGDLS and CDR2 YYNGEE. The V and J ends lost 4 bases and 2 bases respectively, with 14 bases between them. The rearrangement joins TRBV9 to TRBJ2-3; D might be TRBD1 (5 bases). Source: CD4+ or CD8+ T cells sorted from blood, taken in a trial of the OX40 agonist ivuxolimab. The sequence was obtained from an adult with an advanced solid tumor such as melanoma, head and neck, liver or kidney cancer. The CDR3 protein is CASSLSWGPTDTQYF. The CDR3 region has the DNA TGTGCCAGCAGCCTCTCCTGGGGCCCCACAGATACGCAGTATTTT.